The clone carrying this T cell receptor (beta chain) was seen a single time. This sample stems from a study of blood T cell repertoires in COVID-19. With 0 bases removed from V and 3 bases from J, the gap between germline ends came to 16 bases. CDR3 length: 17 amino acids. Germline V gene lookup returns CDR1 SGDLS and CDR2 YYNGEE. In the original workflow: Counts of nucleated cells, estimated from reference gene primer amplification, were obtained. Assay used: immunoSEQ multiplex PCR; TCRdb lists only in-frame clones, some missing. The DNA was the basis for D and trimming; V, J and clone size are from that table. The sample yields around 75,000 clones, 75% to 90% seen once.

Sequenced sample: peripheral blood. The chain uses TRBV9 and TRBJ1-3; the D is unclear. The TCR originated in a man between 60 and 75 years old with acute or convalescent COVID-19. This chain's CDR3 is CASSVVDSGGSGNTIYF. DNA for the CDR3: TGTGCCAGCAGCGTAGTTGATAGCGGAGGAAGTGGAAACACCATATATTTT.